This T cell receptor beta chain was retrieved from a study of blood T cells in healthy people across ages (dated by TCRdb to about 2015). Some background on the complete study: In model experiments, template switching captured about one uniquely barcoded TCR beta cDNA molecule for every two T cells. The study measured age-related changes in TCR beta repertoire diversity using deep sequencing normalized with unique cDNA molecular identifiers. The donors were split into four age groups: young (average around 17 years), middle-aged (39), aged (over 55) and long-lived (approximately 89). Donors of different ages were randomly distributed across sequencing lanes to avoid experimental bias. For two donors (one aged 18 to 30 and one aged 80 or older), the study analyzed two additional independent replicas of 1 million unique cDNA reads from the same blood draw.

Donors were about 36 systemically healthy Caucasian individuals from Russia aged roughly 6 to 90 years. Roughly 11 milliliters of peripheral blood were drawn from each donor into EDTA-treated Vacutainer tubes. PBMCs were isolated by Ficoll-Paque density-gradient centrifugation, with at least 6 million obtained per sample. Total RNA was extracted from PBMCs with Trizol reagent, with at least 6 micrograms obtained per sample. Naive CD45RAhigh/CD27high T cell percentages were measured by flow cytometry on a PBMC aliquot from every donor. The receptor library was made with 5' RACE. Data came from an Illumina HiSeq 2500. A second about 7 to 11 cycle PCR used a sample-barcoded 5' primer and a J-beta primer mix. A unique molecular identifier was introduced onto each TCR beta cDNA molecule by a template-switch 5' adaptor carrying 12 random nucleotides. At least 3 million CDR3-containing paired-end reads were obtained from each sample. First-strand cDNA was synthesized from all RNA with the Mint cDNA synthesis kit, primed by a TRBC-specific oligonucleotide. Following uracil-DNA glycosylase treatment, a first 18-cycle PCR with universal primers M1SS and BC2_uni_R was performed on all cDNA. From the authors' description of their analysis: Each sample was normalized by randomly selecting 1 million high-quality reads, each carrying a distinct molecular identifier. Reads sharing molecular identifiers were discarded rather than binned into consensus sequences. MiTCR, with a Q25 quality threshold and the strictest error-elimination algorithm, was used for CDR3 identification, clonotype clustering and error correction. Lower-bound total TCR beta diversity was estimated with a nonparametric unseen species model using Euler transformation. TCRdb reanalyzed the raw reads on its own, using fastp at Q25 for trimming and MiXCR for clone calling, and kept in-frame beta chains. When rows share a CDR3 protein, they turn into one entry using the most common DNA and genes. The V and J calls and clone size come from TCRdb's table, not from the authors' own analysis. The sample contains about a million distinct CDR3 sequences, around 48% of them found a single time. The ten largest clonotypes hold around 15% of the sample.

Overall study results and their limits: Total diversity estimates from one million sequenced T cells were considered lower bounds and underestimates. Compared with the aged group, more naive CD4+ T cells, fewer expanded clones and increased TCR diversity were shown by the long-lived group, suggesting age selection. Because donor CMV infection status was unknown, age-related changes in expanded clonotypes were potentially confounded. Observed TCR beta diversity per million T cells fell roughly linearly with age, and a significant reduction was already apparent by age about 43. Bulk unsorted PBMC profiling prevented conclusive comparison of naive and antigen-experienced compartments. There was a strong correlation between observed TCR beta diversity and the percentage of naive T cells measured by flow cytometry.

On this clonotype itself: The antigen it recognizes is unknown. Base quality data are lacking; no much larger clone is found one base away.

Measured from the cysteine to the phenylalanine, the CDR3 is 17 residues long. The only DNA kept is the CDR3, 51 bases in frame from the first base. V loses 5 bases of germline sequence and J loses 5 bases, and the interval between the two ends is 23 bases. Recombination linked TRBV12-3 or TRBV12-4 to TRBJ2-3; the D gene is possibly TRBD1 or TRBD2, with 5 bases matching each. The specimen sequenced was blood. The clonotype originates from a man aged 25 to 40 in good health. The encoded CDR3 is CASSPQAIGAAEDTQYF. The nucleotides are TGTGCCAGCAGTCCCCAGGCGATCGGGGCCGCCGAAGATACGCAGTATTTT.